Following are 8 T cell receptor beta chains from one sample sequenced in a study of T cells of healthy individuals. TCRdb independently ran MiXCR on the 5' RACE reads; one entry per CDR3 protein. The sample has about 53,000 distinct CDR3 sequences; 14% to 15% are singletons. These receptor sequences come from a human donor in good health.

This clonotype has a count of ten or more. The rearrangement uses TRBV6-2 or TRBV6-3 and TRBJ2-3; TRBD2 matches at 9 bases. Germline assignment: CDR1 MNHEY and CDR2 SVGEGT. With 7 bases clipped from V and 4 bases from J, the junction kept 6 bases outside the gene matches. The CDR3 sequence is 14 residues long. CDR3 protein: CASKRAGGADTQYF. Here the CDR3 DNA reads TGTGCCAGCAAAAGAGCGGGAGGAGCAGATACGCAGTATTTT.

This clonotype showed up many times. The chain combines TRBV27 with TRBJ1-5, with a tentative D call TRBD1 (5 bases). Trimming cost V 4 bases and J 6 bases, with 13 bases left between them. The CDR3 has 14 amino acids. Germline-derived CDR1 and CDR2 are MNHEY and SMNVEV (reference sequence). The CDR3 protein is CASSSQGAGQPQHF. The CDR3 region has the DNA TGTGCCAGCAGTTCCCAGGGCGCGGGTCAGCCCCAGCATTTT.

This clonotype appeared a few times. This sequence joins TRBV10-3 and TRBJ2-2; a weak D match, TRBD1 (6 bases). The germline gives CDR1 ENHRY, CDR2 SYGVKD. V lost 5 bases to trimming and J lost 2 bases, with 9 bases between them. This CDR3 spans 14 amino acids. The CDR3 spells CAISQGLNTGELFF. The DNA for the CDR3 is TGTGCCATCAGTCAGGGGTTAAACACCGGGGAGCTGTTTTTT.

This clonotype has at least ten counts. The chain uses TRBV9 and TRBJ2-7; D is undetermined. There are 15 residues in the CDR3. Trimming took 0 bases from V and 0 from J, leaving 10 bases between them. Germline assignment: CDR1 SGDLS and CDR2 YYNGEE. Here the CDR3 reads CASSVAPDFSYEQYF. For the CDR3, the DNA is TGTGCCAGCAGCGTAGCACCCGATTTCTCCTACGAGCAGTACTTC.

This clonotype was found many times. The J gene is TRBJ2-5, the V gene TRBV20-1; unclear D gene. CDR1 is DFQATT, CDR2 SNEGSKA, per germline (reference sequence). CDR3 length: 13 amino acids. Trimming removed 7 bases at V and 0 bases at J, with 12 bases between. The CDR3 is CSVRGLHQETQYF. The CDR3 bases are TGCAGTGTCCGAGGTTTACACCAAGAGACCCAGTACTTC.

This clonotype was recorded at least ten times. CDR3 bases: TGTGCCAGCAGCATCCGACAGGGGAGGGGAAATGAGCAGTTCTTC. Translation: CASSIRQGRGNEQFF. V gene TRBV7-2 combines with J gene TRBJ2-1; perhaps TRBD1 as D (8 bases). Trimming took off 5 bases at V and 7 bases at J, with 18 bases between the two ends. CDR3 length equals 15 residues. Germline CDR1 is SGHTA and CDR2 is FQGNSA.

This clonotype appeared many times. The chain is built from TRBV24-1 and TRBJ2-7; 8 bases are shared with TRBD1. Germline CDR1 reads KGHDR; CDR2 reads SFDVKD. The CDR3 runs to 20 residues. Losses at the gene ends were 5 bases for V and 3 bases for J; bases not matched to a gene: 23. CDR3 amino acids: CATSGRMWDRSSTFFYEQYF. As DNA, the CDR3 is TGTGCCACCAGTGGACGGATGTGGGACAGGAGCAGTACTTTCTTCTACGAGCAGTACTTC.

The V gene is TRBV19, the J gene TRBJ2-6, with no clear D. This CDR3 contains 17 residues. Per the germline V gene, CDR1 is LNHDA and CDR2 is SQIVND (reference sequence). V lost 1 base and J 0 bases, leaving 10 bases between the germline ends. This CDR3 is CASSIAYPYSGANVLTF. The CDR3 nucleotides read TGTGCCAGTAGTATAGCCTACCCCTACTCTGGGGCCAACGTCCTGACTTTC. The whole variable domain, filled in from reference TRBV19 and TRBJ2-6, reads DGGITQSPKYLFRKEGQNVTLSCEQNLNHDAMYWYRQDPGQGLRLIYYSQIVNDFQKGDIAEGYSVSREKKESFPLTVTSAQKNPTAFYLCASSIAYPYSGANVLTFGAGSRLTVL.